The clone carrying this TCR beta chain has a count of ten or more. Its antigen remains unidentified. The TCRbeta library was prepared with unique molecular identifiers. From the PCR reads, TCRdb called clonotypes with MiXCR, one entry per CDR3 protein. The sample has about 980,000 distinct CDR3 sequences; about 29% are singletons. CDR1 and CDR2 from the germline V gene are LNHNV and YYDKDF (reference sequence). The CDR3 sequence is 15 residues long. V lost 0 bases, J lost 1 base, and 9 bases lay in between. The sample originates from a study of T-cell reconstitution after alpha-beta-depleted transplantation in children. Regarding the study as a whole: Reported findings indicate that, about two months after transplant, alpha-beta T cells came from several hundred expanded clones, which were derived from non-depleted graft cells.

The sample consisted of PBMCs, mostly from graft donor cells, taken 360 days after TCRalphabeta/CD19-depleted stem cell transplant. The TCR sequence derives from a boy in the first two years of life who had a stem cell transplant for SCID, so the T cells may come from the graft donor. This chain joins TRBV15 and TRBJ2-5, with D perhaps given as TRBD1 or TRBD2 (6 bases each). CDR3 residues: CATSRDRGRQETQYF. Here the CDR3 DNA reads TGTGCCACCAGCAGAGATCGGGGGCGCCAAGAGACCCAGTACTTC.